A selection of T cell receptor beta chains follows, all from one sample in a study of PD-1 blockade in classical Hodgkin lymphoma. Produced via immunoSEQ multiplex PCR; TCRdb's table is partial and in-frame only. The table records about 50,000 clones, approximately 90% of them present only once. Here the sequenced sample was peripheral blood mononuclear cells (PBMCs), taken before the second cycle of nivolumab. The receptors were sampled from a human donor with classical Hodgkin lymphoma. Each CDR3 is given with its conserved first and last residue. D genes are given only for firm matches. Size values are once, few and many counts, or a class for expanded clones, and some rows have none.

>TRBV28|-|-|TRBJ1-2
CASTPLWRTYGYTF
TGTGCCAGCACTCCTCTTTGGCGGACCTATGGCTACACCTTC
>TRBV5-1|-|few|TRBJ1-2
CASSRGEGLGYTF
TGCGCCAGCAGCCGCGGTGAGGGGCTGGGCTACACCTTC
>TRBV6-5|-|once|TRBJ1-1
CASGRGLNEAFF
TGTGCCAGCGGTCGGGGGCTGAATGAAGCTTTCTTT
>TRBV6-6|-|-|TRBJ2-1
CASQDGEYKNEQFF
TGTGCATCACAGGACGGAGAGTACAAGAATGAGCAGTTCTTC
>TRBV6-6|TRBD1|-|TRBJ1-1
CASRPGQGINTEAFF
TGTGCCAGCAGACCAGGACAGGGGATAAACACTGAAGCTTTCTTT
>TRBV12-5|-|-|TRBJ2-3
CASGLVLGPVDTQYF
TGTGCTAGTGGTTTGGTACTAGGTCCAGTGGATACGCAGTATTTT
>TRBV7-9|-|-|TRBJ1-1
CASSPGRGNTEAFF
TGTGCCAGCAGCCCCGGACGGGGGAACACTGAAGCTTTCTTT
>TRBV5-1|-|-|TRBJ1-1
CASSLNEGAEAFF
TGCGCCAGCAGCTTAAACGAAGGAGCTGAAGCTTTCTTT
>TRBV5-1|TRBD1|-|TRBJ1-2
CASSSDRVGVYGYTF
TGCGCCAGCAGCTCTGACAGGGTCGGAGTCTATGGCTACACCTTC
>TRBV7-9|-|-|TRBJ2-3
CASSLALGRDTQYF
TGTGCCAGCAGCTTAGCTTTGGGGAGAGATACGCAGTATTTT
>TRBV7-9|-|once|TRBJ2-1
CASSLGGTGFYNEQFF
TGTGCCAGCAGCTTAGGTGGCACCGGATTCTACAATGAGCAGTTCTTC
>TRBV19|-|once|TRBJ1-5
CASNEKGYQPQHF
TGTGCCAGTAACGAAAAGGGGTATCAGCCCCAGCATTTT
>TRBV28|-|large|TRBJ1-1
CAIENLGFTEAFF
TGTGCCATCGAGAATTTGGGCTTCACTGAAGCTTTCTTT
>TRBV10-3|TRBD1|-|TRBJ2-2
CAIRQAGGDTGELFF
TGTGCCATCAGACAAGCAGGGGGCGACACCGGGGAGCTGTTTTTT
>TRBV5-1|-|once|TRBJ2-3
CASKPVPTSTDTQYF
TGCGCCAGCAAGCCCGTGCCCACAAGCACAGATACGCAGTATTTT
>TRBV6-5|-|-|TRBJ1-1
CASINLGEVRTEAFF
TGTGCCAGCATCAACTTGGGGGAGGTGCGCACTGAAGCTTTCTTT
>TRBV12-2|-|-|TRBJ2-7
CASRLASGPLASYEQYF
TGTGCAAGTCGCTTAGCCTCGGGACCGCTGGCCTCCTACGAGCAGTACTTC
>TRBV5-1|-|-|TRBJ2-5
CASSLASVQLLETQYF
TGCGCCAGCAGCTTGGCCAGCGTCCAGCTCCTAGAGACCCAGTACTTC
>TRBV29-1|-|-|TRBJ1-5
CSVGGGAGQPQHF
TGCAGCGTGGGGGGCGGGGCCGGTCAGCCCCAGCATTTT
>TRBV7-9|-|-|TRBJ1-6
CASSLDENSPLHF
TGTGCCAGCAGCTTAGACGAAAATTCACCCCTCCACTTT
>TRBV6-5|TRBD2|-|TRBJ2-3
CASSGGGSADTQYF
TGTGCCAGCAGCGGGGGGGGCAGCGCAGATACGCAGTATTTT
>TRBV5-1|-|-|TRBJ2-6
CASSPGAGANVLTF
TGCGCCAGCAGCCCCGGGGCTGGGGCCAACGTCCTGACTTTC
>TRBV5-1|-|-|TRBJ2-7
CASSARGASEQYF
TGCGCCAGCAGCGCCCGGGGGGCTTCCGAGCAGTACTTC
>TRBV5-1|TRBD2|-|TRBJ2-7
CASTTGGSYEQYF
TGCGCCAGCACGACGGGGGGCTCCTACGAGCAGTACTTC
>TRBV27|-|-|TRBJ1-5
CASSSLAGAIANQPQHF
TGTGCCAGCAGTTCACTTGCGGGGGCTATTGCCAATCAGCCCCAGCATTTT
>TRBV5-1|-|-|TRBJ2-7
CASSLEQGWMAEQYF
TGCGCCAGCAGCTTGGAGCAGGGTTGGATGGCCGAGCAGTACTTC
>TRBV7-9|-|-|TRBJ2-5
CASSHETGIATQYF
TGTGCCAGCAGCCACGAGACAGGTATCGCCACCCAGTACTTC
>TRBV6-5|-|-|TRBJ1-5
CASRGGSGNQPQHF
TGTGCCAGCAGGGGAGGGTCTGGCAATCAGCCCCAGCATTTT
>TRBV19|-|once|TRBJ1-3
CASSIVLGRSDSGNTIYF
TGTGCCAGTAGTATAGTGTTGGGCAGAAGCGACTCTGGAAACACCATATATTTT
>TRBV19|-|-|TRBJ1-1
CASSIRGHLRAEAFF
TGTGCCAGTAGTATACGGGGACATCTACGGGCTGAAGCTTTCTTT
>TRBV5-1|-|-|TRBJ1-1
CASSLTQNTEAFF
TGCGCCAGCAGCTTGACACAGAACACTGAAGCTTTCTTT
>TRBV6-4|TRBD2|-|TRBJ2-1
CASSELAGGQREQFF
TGTGCCAGCAGTGAACTAGCGGGGGGGCAAAGGGAGCAGTTCTTC
>TRBV15|TRBD1|-|TRBJ2-7
CATSSVDRAYEQYF
TGTGCCACCAGCAGTGTAGACAGGGCCTACGAGCAGTACTTC
>TRBV5-1|TRBD1|-|TRBJ2-2
CASSWGQGTGELFF
TGCGCCAGCAGCTGGGGACAGGGGACCGGGGAGCTGTTTTTT
>TRBV2|TRBD2|few|TRBJ2-7
CASSQAGLAGASSYEQYF
TGTGCCAGCAGCCAAGCTGGACTAGCGGGGGCGAGCTCCTACGAGCAGTACTTC
>TRBV19|TRBD1|-|TRBJ1-1
CASSIVHTGAGDTEAFF
TGTGCCAGTAGTATAGTCCATACAGGGGCGGGTGACACTGAAGCTTTCTTT
>TRBV7-8|-|-|TRBJ1-2
CASSLVSIHPTYGYTF
TGTGCCAGCAGCTTAGTCTCCATCCACCCGACATATGGCTACACCTTC
>TRBV6-1|TRBD1|-|TRBJ1-2
CASSGQGDYGYTF
TGTGCCAGCAGTGGACAGGGGGACTATGGCTACACCTTC
>TRBV5-1|-|-|TRBJ1-5
CASSADGNQPQHF
TGCGCCAGCAGCGCTGACGGGAATCAGCCCCAGCATTTT
>TRBV5-1|-|once|TRBJ1-1
CASSLGPERNTEAFF
TGCGCCAGCAGCTTGGGCCCAGAACGGAACACTGAAGCTTTCTTT
>TRBV5-1|TRBD1|-|TRBJ2-7
CASSPAGQGVGEQYF
TGCGCCAGCAGCCCGGCCGGACAGGGGGTCGGCGAGCAGTACTTC
>TRBV11-1|-|-|TRBJ1-2
CASSPAAGGYTF
TGTGCCAGCAGCCCGGCGGCGGGTGGCTACACCTTC
>TRBV9|TRBD1|-|TRBJ2-7
CASSVAHRGYEQYF
TGTGCCAGCAGCGTAGCCCACAGGGGTTACGAGCAGTACTTC
>TRBV7-9|TRBD1|-|TRBJ1-3
CASSINRDRYSGNTIYF
TGTGCCAGCAGCATAAACCGGGACAGGTACTCTGGAAACACCATATATTTT
>TRBV5-1|-|-|TRBJ1-1
CASSPEGREAFF
TGCGCCAGCAGCCCGGAGGGGAGGGAAGCTTTCTTT
>TRBV5-1|-|once|TRBJ1-2
CASSLGAGRYGYTF
TGCGCCAGCAGCTTGGGGGCAGGGAGGTATGGCTACACCTTC
>TRBV28|-|-|TRBJ2-1
CASTPRGLGPYNEQFF
TGTGCCAGCACCCCAAGAGGCCTCGGCCCTTACAATGAGCAGTTCTTC
>TRBV7-3|TRBD2|few|TRBJ2-3
CASSPSAGVLRLDTQYF
TGTGCCAGCAGCCCTTCAGCGGGGGTCTTGCGTTTGGATACGCAGTATTTT
>TRBV14|TRBD1|-|TRBJ1-1
CASSQYSGGLLGDTEAFF
TGTGCCAGCAGCCAATATTCAGGGGGCTTGTTGGGTGACACTGAAGCTTTCTTT
>TRBV6-1|-|-|TRBJ1-4
CASSEASVMGSARGEKLFF
TGTGCCAGCAGTGAGGCCTCGGTGATGGGCTCGGCCCGGGGTGAAAAACTGTTTTTT
>TRBV7-9|TRBD2|-|TRBJ2-5
CASERAGGETQYF
TGTGCCAGCGAGAGGGCGGGGGGAGAGACCCAGTACTTC
>TRBV28|-|-|TRBJ1-5
CASSLGGGGRGNQPQHF
TGTGCCAGCAGTTTAGGAGGTGGAGGACGGGGCAATCAGCCCCAGCATTTT
>TRBV7-7|TRBD1|-|TRBJ2-2
CASSLGVKGGDTGELFF
TGTGCCAGCAGCTTAGGGGTGAAAGGGGGCGACACCGGGGAGCTGTTTTTT
>TRBV6-5|-|-|TRBJ1-2
CASSFERGLEDGYTF
TGTGCCAGCAGTTTTGAGCGGGGGCTGGAGGATGGCTACACCTTC